This entry lists 21 T cell receptor beta chains sequenced from one sample in a study of shared clonotypes between healthy human individuals. The protocol was immunoSEQ multiplex PCR, while the TCRdb copy is restricted to in-frame clones and leaves out a portion. The repertoire consists of 2 million or so clones, with 90% to 95% occurring once and the leading ten covering roughly 0.13%. The sample was naive CD4+ T cells sorted from blood. The subset denotes: CD45RA+ positively selected. Source of these receptors: a man aged 18 to 35 in good health.

This chain uses TRBV28 with TRBJ2-3; 7 nucleotides match TRBD2. The germline V gene encodes CDR1 MDHEN and CDR2 SYDVKM. This CDR3 has 14 residues. The junction had 6 bases not matched to a gene; V was cut back by 8 bases and J by 1 base. CDR3 in DNA: TGTGCCAGCCTAAGCGGGGCCCGCACAGATACGCAGTATTTT. Translation: CASLSGARTDTQYF.

The chain links TRBV6-6 to TRBJ1-4; D might be TRBD1 (6 bases). The CDR3 loop spans 12 amino acids. Germline CDR1 is MNHNY and CDR2 is SVGAGI (reference sequence). Trimming shortened V by 4 bases and J by 10 bases, and 10 bases separated the two germline ends. This CDR3 reads CASSSPQGKLFF. The CDR3, as DNA: TGTGCCAGCAGTTCCCCACAGGGAAAACTGTTTTTT.

The chain joins TRBV7-2 to TRBJ2-7; D possibly corresponds to TRBD1 (5 bases). V lost 4 bases and J lost 0, with 13 bases in between. CDR3 length: 15 residues. The V gene's germline CDR1 is SGHTA and CDR2 FQGNSA. The CDR3 region is CASSSQGRSSYEQYF. CDR3 DNA: TGTGCCAGCAGCTCTCAGGGTAGGAGCTCCTACGAGCAGTACTTC.

This clone was picked up a small number of times. The identical CDR3 is also encoded by other nucleotide sequences in the sample. For the CDR3, the DNA is TGTGCCTGGAGTGGGGGCTTCCAAGAGACCCAGTACTTC. As protein: CAWSGGFQETQYF. The chain carries TRBV30 and TRBJ2-5, with D possibly being TRBD1 (5 bases). The CDR3 extends over 13 amino acids. Germline V gene lookup returns CDR1 GTSNPN and CDR2 SVGIG (reference sequence). V was cut by 1 base and J by 1 base, with 7 bases left in between.

V usage is TRBV30 and J usage is TRBJ2-7, with TRBD1 identical over 8 bases. The germline V gene has CDR1 GTSNPN and CDR2 SVGIG (reference sequence). The CDR3 covers 13 residues. J gave up 6 bases and V 2 bases, and 6 bases lay outside the gene matches. CDR3 protein: CAWSKDRVGEQYF. In DNA form, the CDR3 reads TGTGCCTGGAGTAAGGACAGGGTAGGCGAGCAGTACTTC.

Worth noting for this clone: Other DNA variants within this sample encode the same CDR3. This chain joins TRBV18 and TRBJ1-1; no definite D call. Per the germline V gene, CDR1 is KGHSH and CDR2 is LQKENI. V was shortened by 1 base and J by 3 bases, with 6 bases between the two germline ends. The CDR3 has 13 residues. This CDR3 is CASSPRTDTEAFF. The CDR3 coding sequence is TGTGCCAGCTCACCACGAACAGACACTGAAGCTTTCTTT.

This clone is a singleton in its sample. This chain joins TRBV21-1 and TRBJ1-2. TRBV21-1 is reported as a pseudogene. This CDR3 contains 14 residues. The chain's CDR3 is CASPSRSGTYCYTF. The DNA of the CDR3 is TGTGCCAGCCCCAGTCGCTCGGGAACGTATTGCTACACCTTC.

The V gene is TRBV5-5, the J gene TRBJ2-7; D is perhaps TRBD1 or TRBD2 (5 bases each). Between the trimmed V and J ends, which lost 0 bases and 0 bases, there was a span of 13 bases. There are 16 residues in the CDR3. CDR1 and CDR2 from the germline V gene are SGHKS and YYEKEE (reference sequence). Written as DNA, the CDR3 is TGTGCCAGCAGCTTGGAGGGGAGAGCCATCTCCTACGAGCAGTACTTC. Its protein product is CASSLEGRAISYEQYF.

This chain joins TRBV10-3 and TRBJ1-1, with 10 nucleotides matching TRBD1. Germline lookup yields CDR1 ENHRY and CDR2 SYGVKD. This CDR3 contains 16 residues. V shed 4 bases, J shed 0 bases, and the junction held 5 bases outside the gene matches. CDR3 DNA: TGTGCCATCAGTGGGGGACAGGGGAGGATGAACACTGAAGCTTTCTTT. It yields the protein CAISGGQGRMNTEAFF.

The chain is built from TRBV7-2 and TRBJ1-3; the D gene is possibly TRBD1 (5 bases). V lost 3 bases and J 4 bases, leaving 7 bases between the germline ends. From germline, CDR1 is SGHTA and CDR2 FQGNSA. The CDR3 loop spans 13 amino acids. In DNA form, the CDR3 reads TGTGCCAGCAGCTTGGCAGGGGGAAACACCATATATTTT. Protein product: CASSLAGGNTIYF.

The rearrangement uses TRBV10-2 and TRBJ2-7; tentatively, D is TRBD1 (6 bases). The germline V and J ends were trimmed by 7 bases and 4 bases, with 20 bases remaining between them. Germline V gives CDR1 WSHSY, CDR2 SAAADI. The CDR3 runs 15 residues. The CDR3 sequence is CASINRAKDLYEQYF. CDR3 sequence (DNA): TGCGCCAGCATCAACAGGGCCAAAGACTTGTACGAGCAGTACTTC.

V is TRBV27 and J is TRBJ2-5, with TRBD2 matching over 7 bases. CDR1 is MNHEY, CDR2 SMNVEV, per germline (reference sequence). Trimming cost V 1 base and J 5 bases; bases outside gene matches: 7. The CDR3 runs 15 residues. CDR3 nucleotide sequence: TGTGCCAGCAGTTTATTTGGGGGGGTGCGGGAGACCCAGTACTTC. Residues: CASSLFGGVRETQYF.

V usage is TRBV4-3 and J usage is TRBJ2-5; tentative D call: TRBD1 (5 bases). The CDR3 runs 15 residues. Trimming took off 0 bases at V and 4 bases at J, with 12 bases between the two ends. Germline V CDR1 and CDR2: LGHNA, YSLEER. For the CDR3, the DNA is TGCGCCAGCAGCCAAGATCAAGGGCAGGGAGAGACCCAGTACTTC. Translated, it gives CASSQDQGQGETQYF.

The V gene is TRBV9, the J gene TRBJ1-4; 7 bases align to TRBD1. The CDR3 contains 14 residues. The germline V gene has CDR1 SGDLS and CDR2 YYNGEE. Losses at the gene ends were 3 bases for V and 8 bases for J; bases not matched to a gene: 7. The CDR3 loop reads CASSATGLGEKLFF. CDR3 DNA: TGTGCCAGCAGCGCGACAGGGTTAGGGGAAAAACTGTTTTTT.

This sequence joins TRBV2 and TRBJ2-2; 10 bases fit TRBD1. V was clipped by 3 bases and J by 4 bases; unmatched bases: 2. Germline V gene sequence: CDR1 SNHLY, CDR2 FYNNEI. This CDR3 has 15 amino acids. The CDR3 loop reads CASSDDRGPTGELFF. The CDR3, as DNA: TGTGCCAGCAGTGATGACAGGGGGCCCACCGGGGAGCTGTTTTTT.

The rearrangement links TRBV18 to TRBJ2-7; the D is unclear. Germline CDR1 reads KGHSH; CDR2 reads LQKENI. The length of the CDR3 is 11 residues. V lost 2 bases and J 5 bases, leaving 4 bases between the germline ends. The CDR3 reads CASSPENEQYF. The CDR3 DNA sequence: TGTGCCAGCTCACCAGAGAACGAGCAGTACTTC.

The table lists this clone with a count of one. At one end the junction does not follow the germline gene, possibly because of a read error. The rearrangement joins TRBV5-1 to TRBJ2-1, with no clear D. The CDR3 runs 14 residues. Germline assignment: CDR1 SGHRS and CDR2 YFSETQ. This CDR3 is CASSLDVAYNEQFF. CDR3 sequence (DNA): TGCGCCAGCAGTTTGGATGTAGCCTACAATGAGCAGTTCTTC.

The V and J genes are TRBV5-4 and TRBJ2-7; unclear D gene. Germline assignment: CDR1 SGHNT and CDR2 YYREEE (reference sequence). The CDR3 runs to 15 residues. V lost 4 bases, J lost 7 bases, and 21 bases lay in between. CDR3 sequence: CASSPEPSSLREQYF. CDR3 nucleotides: TGTGCCAGCAGCCCCGAGCCCTCGTCCTTACGAGAGCAGTACTTC.

This sequence joins TRBV7-9 and TRBJ1-2; D gene unclear. The CDR3 loop spans 15 amino acids. V lost 1 base and J lost 4, with 13 bases in between. Per germline, CDR1 SEHNR and CDR2 FQNEAQ (reference sequence). Written as DNA, the CDR3 is TGTGCCAGCAGCTTAGAGGAGGCTGTCCCCTATGGCTACACCTTC. It codes for CASSLEEAVPYGYTF.

The CDR3: CASSYEGMNTEAFF. As DNA, the CDR3 is TGTGCCAGCAGCTATGAGGGGATGAACACTGAAGCTTTCTTT. The chain is built from TRBV7-3 and TRBJ1-1, with D perhaps TRBD1 (5 bases). The CDR3 consists of 14 residues. The V and J ends lost 4 bases and 0 bases respectively, with 9 bases between them. Germline V gene lookup returns CDR1 SGHTA and CDR2 FQGTGA.

This rearrangement joins TRBV10-3 to TRBJ2-3, with D perhaps matching TRBD2 (5 bases). CDR3 size: 12 residues. The germline V gene has CDR1 ENHRY and CDR2 SYGVKD. Trimming removed 3 bases from V and 14 bases from J, with 15 bases in between. The CDR3 region has the DNA TGTGCCATCAGTGACGTTGACACGGGGTTGTATTTT. As protein: CAISDVDTGLYF.